These 16 T cell receptor beta chains originate from one sample sequenced in a study of T cell repertoires in cytomegalovirus infection. TCRdb reprocessed the reads via MiXCR and lists one record per CDR3 protein. The sample includes fewer than 550,000 distinct CDR3 sequences, more than 15% of them seen just once. Material: CD8+ T cells from PBMCs. Receptor source: a human donor in good health (CMV status not recorded). Some clones in this sample may be carry-over from other donors' samples.

This clonotype was detected a few times. This chain uses TRBV2 with TRBJ2-7; tentative D call: TRBD1 (5 bases). Germline CDR1 and CDR2: SNHLY and FYNNEI. V lost 11 bases and J 4 bases, leaving 12 bases between the germline ends. This CDR3 has 11 amino acids. The CDR3 loop reads CAGRSGYEQYF. CDR3 coding DNA: TGTGCCGGCCGTTCAGGGTACGAGCAGTACTTC. Filled out from reference TRBV2 and TRBJ2-7, the complete variable domain reads EPEVTQTPSHQVTQMGQEVILRCVPISNHLYFYWYRQILGQKVEFLVSFYNNEISEKSEIFDDQFSVERPDGSNFTLKIRSTKLEDSAMYFCAGRSGYEQYFGPGTRLTVT.

This clonotype was counted only a few times. The chain is built from TRBV4-2 and TRBJ1-4; 9 nucleotides align to TRBD1. The CDR3 totals 14 residues. V shed 4 bases and J 7 bases; nucleotides not matched to a gene: 4. Germline V lookup: CDR1 LGHNA, CDR2 YNFKEQ. The CDR3 region has the DNA TGTGCCAGCAGCCGCGGGGACAGGGTTGAAAAACTGTTTTTT. Protein product: CASSRGDRVEKLFF.

This clonotype was observed many times. This chain connects TRBV7-9 to TRBJ2-7; a possible D gene is TRBD2 (6 bases). CDR1 SEHNR and CDR2 FQNEAQ come from the germline V gene (reference sequence). This CDR3 region has 13 residues. V gave up 5 bases and J gave up 0 bases, with 8 bases separating them. CDR3 residues: CASSGGVSYEQYF. CDR3 DNA: TGTGCCAGCAGCGGAGGGGTCTCCTACGAGCAGTACTTC.

The chain couples TRBV27 to TRBJ2-7; either TRBD1 or TRBD2 may fit D (6 bases each). CDR1 and CDR2 (germline): MNHEY, SMNVEV (reference sequence). The CDR3 contains 18 residues. Trimming cost V 3 bases and J 3 bases, with 24 bases left between them. CDR3: CASSFGGNRGGEVYEQYF. CDR3 DNA sequence: TGTGCCAGCAGTTTTGGGGGGAACCGAGGGGGAGAGGTCTACGAGCAGTACTTC.

This clonotype was observed a few times. DNA of the CDR3: TGTGCCAGCAGCTTATCAGAAATCAATCAGCCCCAGCATTTT. This encodes CASSLSEINQPQHF. The chain is built from TRBV7-9 and TRBJ1-5; unclear D gene. CDR3 length equals 14 residues. Trimming took 2 bases from V and 3 from J, leaving 8 bases between them. Germline values: CDR1 SEHNR, CDR2 FQNEAQ (reference sequence).

The sample holds a few counts of this clonotype. The rearrangement uses TRBV14 and TRBJ2-7, with D possibly matching TRBD1 (7 bases). The V end was cut by 4 bases, the J end by 4 bases, with 14 bases between. CDR3 length equals 14 residues. Germline V CDR1 and CDR2: SGHDN, FVKESK. CDR3 nucleotide sequence: TGTGCCAGCAGCCCCTCAGGGGGGATATACGAGCAGTACTTC. Its translation: CASSPSGGIYEQYF. The full variable domain, completed using reference TRBV14 and TRBJ2-7, is EAGVTQFPSHSVIEKGQTVTLRCDPISGHDNLYWYRRVMGKEIKFLLHFVKESKQDESGMPNNRFLAERTGGTYSTLKVQPAELEDSGVYFCASSPSGGIYEQYFGPGTRLTVT.

This clonotype was found a few times. In DNA, the CDR3 is TGTGCCAGCAGCTTGGGGGGACCTATACTTGAAGCTTTCTTT. It translates to CASSLGGPILEAFF. The rearrangement links TRBV5-4 to TRBJ1-1; the D gene is possibly TRBD1 (5 bases). Trimming left V 0 bases short and J 7 bases short, with 13 bases between. CDR1 and CDR2 from the germline V gene are SGHNT and YYREEE (reference sequence). CDR3 length equals 14 residues.

The V gene is TRBV9, the J gene TRBJ2-7; 9 nucleotides match TRBD2. This CDR3 spans 15 amino acids. J gave up 3 bases and V 7 bases, and 11 bases lay outside the gene matches. Per germline, CDR1 SGDLS and CDR2 YYNGEE. Written as DNA, the CDR3 is TGTGCCAGCCGCGGGGAACTAGCGGGTTTCTACGAGCAGTACTTC. Amino acid sequence: CASRGELAGFYEQYF.

This clonotype has ten or more counts. CDR3 amino acids: CASSLEGLLETQYF. As DNA, the CDR3 is TGTGCCAGCAGCTTAGAGGGACTCCTAGAGACCCAGTACTTC. This sequence joins TRBV7-2 and TRBJ2-5; tentative D call: TRBD2 (6 bases). The V gene lost 1 base and the J gene lost 4 bases, with 10 bases spanning the gap. Germline CDR1 and CDR2: SGHTA and FQGNSA. This CDR3 has 14 amino acids.

The chain has TRBV4-2 and TRBJ2-6, with TRBD2 identical over 11 bases. Unmatched junction bases numbered 8, after V lost 3 bases and J lost 4 bases. CDR3 length equals 18 residues. Germline CDR1 reads LGHNA; CDR2 reads YNFKEQ. CDR3 nucleotide sequence: TGTGCCAGCAGCCATGGGTTACTAGCGGGGGAGGGGGCCAACGTCCTGACTTTC. Amino acids: CASSHGLLAGEGANVLTF.

Comment on this clonotype: This may stem from a read error, because a much larger clone lies one nucleotide away. This sequence joins TRBV27 and TRBJ1-1, with D possibly being TRBD1 (5 bases). Germline V gene lookup returns CDR1 MNHEY and CDR2 SMNVEV (reference sequence). The V end was cut by 4 bases, the J end by 5 bases, with 11 bases between. This CDR3 contains 13 residues. CDR3 residues: CASSWGWGTEAFF. The CDR3 DNA sequence: TGTGCCAGCAGTTGGGGCTGGGGGACTGAAGCTTTCTTT.

The chain couples TRBV20-1 to TRBJ2-5; TRBD2 matches 7 bases. The CDR3 has 15 residues. Germline V lookup: CDR1 DFQATT, CDR2 SNEGSKA (reference sequence). The V gene end was trimmed by 1 base and the J gene end by 4 bases; junction bases not matched to a gene: 9. The CDR3 reads CSARVLAIDGETQYF. CDR3 coding DNA: TGCAGTGCTAGAGTACTAGCGATCGACGGAGAGACCCAGTACTTC.

As DNA, the CDR3 is TGCAGTGCTCGGGGGACAGGGTGGAAGATAAGTGGCTACACCTTC. This codes for CSARGTGWKISGYTF. V and J are TRBV20-1 and TRBJ1-2; 9 bases line up with TRBD1. The V gene's germline CDR1 is DFQATT and CDR2 SNEGSKA (reference sequence). The CDR3 length is 15 residues. J was trimmed by 7 bases and V by 5 bases; bases with no gene match: 14.

This clonotype showed up many times. The chain couples TRBV7-9 to TRBJ1-2; 11 bases fit TRBD1. Looked up from germline, CDR1 is SEHNR and CDR2 is FQNEAQ (reference sequence). There are 15 residues in the CDR3. With 2 bases clipped from V and 3 bases from J, the junction kept 2 bases outside the gene matches. CDR3 in DNA: TGTGCCAGCAGCTTATCGGGACAGGGGGACTATGGCTACACCTTC. As protein: CASSLSGQGDYGYTF. The entire variable domain, with the rest obtained from reference TRBV7-9 and TRBJ1-2, is as follows: DTGVSQNPRHKITKRGQNVTFRCDPISEHNRLYWYRQTLGQGPEFLTYFQNEAQLEKSRLLSDRFSAERPKGSFSTLEIQRTEQGDSAMYLCASSLSGQGDYGYTFGSGTRLTVV.

This clonotype has at least ten counts. The chain carries TRBV7-2 and TRBJ2-7, with unresolved D. Germline V gene lookup returns CDR1 SGHTA and CDR2 FQGNSA. The ends were cut back, 2 bases at V and 5 bases at J, with 7 bases in the middle. The CDR3 sequence is 12 residues long. The chain's CDR3 is CASSLSAHEQYF. The CDR3 coding sequence is TGTGCCAGCAGCTTATCGGCCCACGAGCAGTACTTC.

This clonotype was seen more than once but under ten times. The CDR3 DNA reads TGTGCCAGCAGCTTATGGGCCCAGGAAGCTTTCTTT. It is translated as CASSLWAQEAFF. The chain joins TRBV13 to TRBJ1-1; unclear D gene. Germline CDR1 reads PRHDT; CDR2 reads FYEKMQ (reference sequence). CDR3 length: 12 residues. V dropped 2 bases and J dropped 8 bases, with 9 bases sitting between them.